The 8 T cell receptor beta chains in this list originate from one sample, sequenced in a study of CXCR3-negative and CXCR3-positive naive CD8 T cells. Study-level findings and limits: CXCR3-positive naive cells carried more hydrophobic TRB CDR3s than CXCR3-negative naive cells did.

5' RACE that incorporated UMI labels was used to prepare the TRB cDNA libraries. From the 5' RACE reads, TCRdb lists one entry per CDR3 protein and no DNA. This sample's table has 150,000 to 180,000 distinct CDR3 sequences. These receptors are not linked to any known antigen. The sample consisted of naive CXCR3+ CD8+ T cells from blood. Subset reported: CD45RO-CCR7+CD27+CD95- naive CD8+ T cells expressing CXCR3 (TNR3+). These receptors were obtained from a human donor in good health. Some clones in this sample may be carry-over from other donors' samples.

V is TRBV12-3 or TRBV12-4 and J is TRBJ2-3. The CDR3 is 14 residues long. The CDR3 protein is CASSLAPNTDTQYF.

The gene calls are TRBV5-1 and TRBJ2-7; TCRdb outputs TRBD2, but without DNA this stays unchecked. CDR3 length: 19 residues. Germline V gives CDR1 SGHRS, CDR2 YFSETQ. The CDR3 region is CASSLTSGTSGATSYEQYF.

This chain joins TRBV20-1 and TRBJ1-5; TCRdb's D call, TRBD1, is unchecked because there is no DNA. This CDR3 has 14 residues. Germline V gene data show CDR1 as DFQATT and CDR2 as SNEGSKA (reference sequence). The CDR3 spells CSAQGSGSNQPQHF.

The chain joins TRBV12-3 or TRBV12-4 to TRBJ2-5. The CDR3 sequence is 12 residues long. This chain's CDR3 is CASSPIQETQYF.

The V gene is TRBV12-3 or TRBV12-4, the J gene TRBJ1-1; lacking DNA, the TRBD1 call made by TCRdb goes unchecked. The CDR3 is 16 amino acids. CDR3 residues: CASMSSSGQGGTEAFF.

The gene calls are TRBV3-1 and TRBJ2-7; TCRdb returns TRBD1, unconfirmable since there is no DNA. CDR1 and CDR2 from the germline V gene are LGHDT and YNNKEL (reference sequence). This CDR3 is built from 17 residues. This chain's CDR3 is CASSHPSWGVPSYEQYF.

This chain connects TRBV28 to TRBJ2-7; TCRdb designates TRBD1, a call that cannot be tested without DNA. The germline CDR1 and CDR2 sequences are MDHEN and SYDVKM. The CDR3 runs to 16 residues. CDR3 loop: CASSLWGTGASYEQYF.

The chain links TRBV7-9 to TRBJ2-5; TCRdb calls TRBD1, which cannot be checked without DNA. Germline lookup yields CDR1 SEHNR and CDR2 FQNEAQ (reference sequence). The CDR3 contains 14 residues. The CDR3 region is CASSSTTGGETQYF.